The clone carrying this T cell receptor (beta chain) was seen a handful of times. Antigen: not known. The data were taken from a study of T cells after posttransplantation cyclophosphamide. CDR3 length: 15 amino acids. V was pared by 3 bases and J by 5 bases, with 5 bases of the junction left unmatched. Per the germline V gene, CDR1 is SGDLS and CDR2 is YYNGEE. Whole-study findings and limits: Blood and skin or GI T cell repertoires showed limited TRB overlap. Donor-recipient repertoire similarity was low at 1-2 months, rising over year one.

The method was immunoSEQ multiplex PCR; TCRdb's version includes in-frame clones alone and lacks a portion of them. The sample consists of about 7,000 clones, more than 90% of them appearing once. Sequenced sample: CD4+ T cells sorted from blood. The genes are TRBV9 and TRBJ1-6; TRBD1 matches 7 bases. The sequence was obtained from a woman aged 50 to 65 in good health and a related stem cell transplant donor. CDR3 sequence reads: CASSARQGNNSPLHF. CDR3 sequence (DNA): TGTGCCAGCAGCGCGCGACAGGGAAATAATTCACCCCTCCACTTT.